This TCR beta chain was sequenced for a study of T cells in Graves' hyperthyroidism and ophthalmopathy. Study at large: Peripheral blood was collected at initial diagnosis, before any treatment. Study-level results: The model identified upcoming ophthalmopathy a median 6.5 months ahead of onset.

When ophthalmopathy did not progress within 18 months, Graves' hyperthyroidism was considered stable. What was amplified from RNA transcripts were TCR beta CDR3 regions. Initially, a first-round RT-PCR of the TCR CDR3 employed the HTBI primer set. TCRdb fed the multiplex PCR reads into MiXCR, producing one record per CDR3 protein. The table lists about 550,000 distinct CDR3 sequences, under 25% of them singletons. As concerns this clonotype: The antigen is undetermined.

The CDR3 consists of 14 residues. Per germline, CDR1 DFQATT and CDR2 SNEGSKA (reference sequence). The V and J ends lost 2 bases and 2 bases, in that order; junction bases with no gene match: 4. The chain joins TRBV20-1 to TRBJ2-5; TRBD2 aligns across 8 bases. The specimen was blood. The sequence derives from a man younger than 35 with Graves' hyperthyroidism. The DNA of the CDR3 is TGCAGTGCTAGATTCAGACTAGCGCAAGAGACCCAGTACTTC. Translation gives CSARFRLAQETQYF.